Presented here are 27 T cell receptor beta chains from one specimen sequenced in a study of T-cell memory formation after mild COVID-19 (TCRdb year 2021). Library preparation used 5' RACE. The reads were generated on an Illumina NovaSeq 6000. TCRdb's own reprocessing of the public reads used fastp at Q25 and MiXCR and kept productive beta chains. Merged by CDR3 protein, the rows form single entries marked with the most common genes and DNA. For this sample the table gives under 450,000 distinct CDR3 sequences, of which 14% were detected only once. The ten largest clones take up about 20% of the sample. Specimen: PBMCs or a T cell subset sorted from them (not recorded which). The receptors derive from a man aged 18 to 29 who had mild COVID-19 (a few samples of this study predate the infection). The sample titles of this study are shuffled in the database, so cell type and time point are left out; the donor was told from shared clones.

V gene TRBV24-1 combines with J gene TRBJ1-5; possibly TRBD1 for D (6 bases). The length of the CDR3 is 18 residues. Germline V CDR1 and CDR2: KGHDR, SFDVKD. The germline V and J ends were trimmed by 2 bases and 5 bases, with 21 bases remaining between them. CDR3: CATSDSYYGGTVYQPQHF. Here the CDR3 DNA reads TGTGCCACCAGTGATTCTTACTACGGGGGCACAGTCTATCAGCCCCAGCATTTT.

The rearrangement links TRBV7-2 to TRBJ2-2; D tentatively fits TRBD1 or TRBD2 (6 bases each). Trimming pared 7 bases from V and 7 bases from J, leaving 22 bases between. Germline V gene lookup returns CDR1 SGHTA and CDR2 FQGNSA. This CDR3 contains 16 residues. The CDR3 loop is CASTNSRGGMGGELFF. The CDR3 DNA follows: TGTGCCAGCACCAACTCCAGGGGAGGTATGGGCGGGGAGCTGTTTTTT.

This clonotype was observed many times. J is TRBJ2-3 and V is TRBV4-3, with D possibly matching TRBD2 (6 bases). This CDR3 has 16 amino acids. From germline, CDR1 is LGHNA and CDR2 YSLEER. Trimming shortened V by 0 bases and J by 4 bases, and 14 bases separated the two germline ends. CDR3 in amino acids: CASSQDGVGGSDTQYF. The CDR3 DNA is TGCGCCAGCAGCCAAGATGGGGTCGGGGGTTCAGATACGCAGTATTTT.

The chain couples TRBV18 to TRBJ2-3; 9 bases fit TRBD1. The CDR3 runs 15 residues. V was clipped by 5 bases and J by 10 bases; unmatched bases: 13. From germline, CDR1 is KGHSH and CDR2 LQKENI. The CDR3 here is CASSATGGPLDAQYF. The CDR3 DNA reads as TGTGCCAGCTCAGCTACAGGGGGCCCGCTGGATGCGCAGTATTTT.

This chain uses TRBV13 with TRBJ1-6, with D tentatively TRBD1 (5 bases). Germline CDR1 reads PRHDT; CDR2 reads FYEKMQ (reference sequence). Trimming took off 5 bases at V and 2 bases at J, with 13 bases between the two ends. This CDR3 spans 16 amino acids. In nucleotides, the CDR3 is TGTGCCAGCAGCCCCCGAGGGACCACCTATAATTCACCCCTCCACTTT. It is translated as CASSPRGTTYNSPLHF.

This clonotype came up many times. The chain joins TRBV12-3 or TRBV12-4 to TRBJ1-1; D unresolved. V dropped 1 base and J dropped 1 base, with 4 bases sitting between them. This CDR3 comprises 13 residues. Here the CDR3 reads CASSLGPNTEAFF. The CDR3 nucleotides read TGTGCCAGCAGTTTAGGCCCGAACACTGAAGCTTTCTTT.

This clonotype was seen only a few times. The chain has TRBV12-3 or TRBV12-4 and TRBJ1-5; weak D call: TRBD1 (6 bases). Trimming took off 6 bases at V and 3 bases at J, with 18 bases between the two ends. This CDR3 contains 16 residues. The CDR3 reads CASREDSRGTNQPQHF. In DNA, the CDR3 is TGTGCCAGCAGAGAGGACTCCAGGGGCACCAATCAGCCCCAGCATTTT.

The CDR3 spells CASSSPRAPYEQYV. CDR3 in DNA: TGTGCCAGCAGCTCCCCCAGGGCCCCGTACGAGCAGTACGTC. V and J are TRBV28 and TRBJ2-7, with TRBD1 as a possible D gene (5 bases). The CDR3 contains 14 residues. Germline assignment: CDR1 MDHEN and CDR2 SYDVKM. V lost 6 bases, J lost 4 bases, and 16 bases lay in between.

This clonotype was picked up many times. The chain uses TRBV5-4 and TRBJ2-7, with D possibly being TRBD1 (6 bases). Deletions cut 4 bases from V and 0 bases from J, with 17 bases between. The germline V gene has CDR1 SGHNT and CDR2 YYREEE (reference sequence). The CDR3 contains 16 residues. The CDR3 nucleotides are TGTGCCAGCAGCCCTTATTCCGGGACAAGCTCCTACGAGCAGTACTTC. Translated: CASSPYSGTSSYEQYF.

The V call is TRBV7-9, the J call TRBJ1-2; perhaps TRBD1 as D (5 bases). Germline CDR1 SEHNR, CDR2 FQNEAQ (reference sequence). This CDR3 region has 15 residues. V lost 0 bases, J lost 7 bases, and 15 bases lay in between. CDR3 sequence: CASSLAALGDRGYTF. The CDR3 DNA reads TGTGCCAGCAGCTTAGCGGCTTTAGGGGACCGTGGCTACACCTTC.

Many counts were recorded for this clonotype. The J gene is TRBJ2-1, the V gene TRBV5-1; the match to TRBD1 covers 9 bases. The CDR3 consists of 15 residues. The trim removed 4 bases at V and 1 base at J, leaving 3 bases unmatched. Germline CDR1 SGHRS, CDR2 YFSETQ. The CDR3 here is CASSLQGASYNEQFF. The CDR3 DNA reads TGCGCCAGCAGCCTACAGGGGGCATCCTACAATGAGCAGTTCTTC.

The CDR3 coding sequence is TGTGCCAGCAGCGGCGGGTTAGGGGCCCTCTACGAGCAGTACTTC. Translation gives CASSGGLGALYEQYF. The chain employs TRBV5-5 and TRBJ2-7, with D perhaps being TRBD1 or TRBD2 (5 bases each). V was trimmed by 4 bases and J by 3 bases, leaving 17 bases between them. The germline gives CDR1 SGHKS, CDR2 YYEKEE (reference sequence). This CDR3 is built from 15 residues.

This clonotype was observed at least ten times. The chain uses TRBV5-1 and TRBJ2-3; 7 positions match TRBD1. The CDR3 loop spans 15 amino acids. V shed 0 bases and J 1 base; nucleotides not matched to a gene: 2. Per the germline V gene, CDR1 is SGHRS and CDR2 is YFSETQ. The CDR3, as DNA: TGCGCCAGCAGCTTGGTCCAGGGGGGCACAGATACGCAGTATTTT. This gives the protein CASSLVQGGTDTQYF.

The rearrangement uses TRBV2 and TRBJ1-2; TRBD1 agrees at 7 bases. CDR1 is SNHLY, CDR2 FYNNEI, per germline. CDR3 length: 15 residues. The V and J ends lost 6 bases and 3 bases, in that order; junction bases with no gene match: 10. The CDR3 DNA reads as TGTGCCAGCAGGCGGACAGGACAAGGTGACTATGGCTACACCTTC. Residues: CASRRTGQGDYGYTF.

The chain combines TRBV20-1 with TRBJ2-1, with no clear D. With 3 bases removed from V and 0 bases from J, the gap between germline ends came to 9 bases. Germline values: CDR1 DFQATT, CDR2 SNEGSKA (reference sequence). The CDR3 consists of 14 residues. The CDR3 nucleotides are TGCAGTGCTAGGGAGAAGAGCTCCTACAATGAGCAGTTCTTC. Protein: CSAREKSSYNEQFF.

The sample holds many counts of this clonotype. CDR3 nucleotide sequence: TGTGCCAGCAGCTTAACAGCGGGGGCCTCGAACACCGGGGAGCTGTTTTTT. Protein sequence: CASSLTAGASNTGELFF. V is TRBV7-9 and J is TRBJ2-2, with 8 bases lining up with TRBD2. Germline trimming cut 2 bases from V and 0 bases from J; bases unmatched to any gene: 5. Germline values: CDR1 SEHNR, CDR2 FQNEAQ (reference sequence). CDR3 length: 17 amino acids.

This clonotype appeared a few times. The chain is built from TRBV7-2 and TRBJ1-2; perhaps TRBD1 as D (6 bases). Trimming removed 6 bases at V and 0 bases at J, with 14 bases between. Per the germline V gene, CDR1 is SGHTA and CDR2 is FQGNSA. The CDR3 totals 15 residues. The DNA of the CDR3 is TGTGCCAGCAGGGGGGGCATGGAGGCTAACTATGGCTACACCTTC. Amino acid sequence: CASRGGMEANYGYTF. The entire variable domain, with the rest obtained from reference TRBV7-2 and TRBJ1-2, is as follows: GAGVSQSPSNKVTEKGKDVELRCDPISGHTALYWYRQSLGQGLEFLIYFQGNSAPDKSGLPSDRFSAERTGGSVSTLTIQRTQQEDSAVYLCASRGGMEANYGYTFGSGTRLTVV.

The genes are TRBV12-3 or TRBV12-4 and TRBJ1-2; D might be TRBD1 (5 bases). The CDR3 spans 14 residues. V lost 6 bases and J 4 bases, leaving 15 bases between the germline ends. Written as DNA, the CDR3 is TGTGCCAGCAGCCCGGGACGGGGAGGCTATGGCTACACCTTC. This encodes CASSPGRGGYGYTF.

This clonotype was seen at least ten times. The rearrangement joins TRBV28 to TRBJ1-5; D is unclear. V shed 3 bases and J shed 13 bases, with 13 bases lying between them. This CDR3 region has 12 residues. From germline, CDR1 is MDHEN and CDR2 SYDVKM. The CDR3 DNA follows: TGTGCCAGCAGTTTCCGGTCCCCCCAGCAGCATTTT. Its translation: CASSFRSPQQHF.

This clonotype came up a few times. This chain links TRBV24-1 with TRBJ2-3, with 11 bases identical to TRBD1. Germline V gene data show CDR1 as KGHDR and CDR2 as SFDVKD. This CDR3 spans 16 amino acids. Germline trimming cut 2 bases from V and 6 bases from J; bases unmatched to any gene: 6. CDR3 nucleotides: TGTGCCACCAGTGATTCTCGGACAGGGGGCATCGATACGCAGTATTTT. Protein product: CATSDSRTGGIDTQYF.

This clonotype appeared a few times. The chain has TRBV11-2 and TRBJ2-2, with D unclear. With 10 bases removed from V and 8 bases from J, the gap between germline ends came to 11 bases. The CDR3 spans 11 residues. Germline V lookup: CDR1 SGHAT, CDR2 FQNNGV. The CDR3 DNA is TGTGCCACCCCGGAAATGGGGGAGCTGTTTTTT. Amino acids: CATPEMGELFF. The full variable domain, with the rest looked up from reference TRBV11-2 and TRBJ2-2, is EAGVAQSPRYKIIEKRQSVAFWCNPISGHATLYWYQQILGQGPKLLIQFQNNGVVDDSQLPKDRFSAERLKGVDSTLKIQPAKLEDSAVYLCATPEMGELFFGEGSRLTVL.

The rearrangement uses TRBV25-1 and TRBJ2-3, with D possibly matching TRBD1 (7 bases). V lost 2 bases to trimming and J lost 2 bases, with 23 bases between them. CDR3 length: 19 residues. CDR1 and CDR2 from the germline V gene are MGHDK and SYGVNS. The CDR3 coding sequence is TGTGCCAGCAGTGAAAAATTGGTCTTCGCGGAGGGGGCCACAGATACGCAGTATTTT. It codes for CASSEKLVFAEGATDTQYF.

This clonotype was observed many times. The rearrangement joins TRBV20-1 to TRBJ1-2; D gene ambiguous. Germline assignment: CDR1 DFQATT and CDR2 SNEGSKA (reference sequence). This CDR3 contains 12 residues. The V end lost 5 bases, the J end lost 3 bases, and 10 bases lay between the germline ends. As DNA, the CDR3 is TGCAGTGCTGGTAAAAGGGACTATGGCTACACCTTC. It encodes CSAGKRDYGYTF.

The chain carries TRBV20-1 and TRBJ1-2; D is undetermined. Trimming pared 8 bases from V and 6 bases from J, leaving 16 bases between. This CDR3 contains 12 residues. Germline-derived CDR1 and CDR2 are DFQATT and SNEGSKA (reference sequence). As DNA, the CDR3 is TGCAGTCCCAGACTGATAGTGGATGGCTACACCTTC. This encodes CSPRLIVDGYTF.

The V and J genes are TRBV29-1 and TRBJ2-2, with TRBD1 identical over 9 bases. Germline CDR1 is SQVTM and CDR2 is ANQGSEA. The trim removed 7 bases at V and 1 base at J, leaving 4 bases unmatched. The CDR3 loop spans 14 amino acids. The CDR3 region has the DNA TGCAGCGCATCGGGACAGGGGAACACCGGGGAGCTGTTTTTT. Residues: CSASGQGNTGELFF.

Ten or more counts support this clonotype. This chain joins TRBV4-2 and TRBJ2-4, with unresolved D. CDR3 length: 13 amino acids. Germline V gene lookup returns CDR1 LGHNA and CDR2 YNFKEQ. The ends were cut back, 0 bases at V and 7 bases at J, with 7 bases in the middle. This chain's CDR3 is CASSQDPGNIQYF. The CDR3 DNA is TGTGCCAGCAGCCAAGATCCCGGGAACATTCAGTACTTC.

At least ten counts were recorded for this clonotype. The V gene is TRBV12-3 or TRBV12-4, the J gene TRBJ2-3, with TRBD2 matching 7 bases. This CDR3 spans 14 amino acids. The V segment lost 7 bases and the J segment 6 bases; nucleotides outside the gene matches: 10. The CDR3 DNA reads as TGTGCCAGCACCTGGGTACTAGCGCTTGATACGCAGTATTTT. Protein product: CASTWVLALDTQYF.